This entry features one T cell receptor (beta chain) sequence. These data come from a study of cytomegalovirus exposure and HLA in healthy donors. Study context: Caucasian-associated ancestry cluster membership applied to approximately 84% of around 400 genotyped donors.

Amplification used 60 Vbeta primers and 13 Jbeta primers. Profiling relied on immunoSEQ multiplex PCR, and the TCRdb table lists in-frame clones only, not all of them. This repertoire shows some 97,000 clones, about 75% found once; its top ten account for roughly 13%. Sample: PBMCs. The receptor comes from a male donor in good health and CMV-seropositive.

CDR3 protein: CAWIRGQYTGELFF. For the CDR3, the DNA is TGTGCCTGGATAAGGGGGCAGTACACCGGGGAGCTGTTTTTT. The V and J genes are TRBV30 and TRBJ2-2; 7 positions agree with TRBD1. Trimming at V came to 4 bases and at J to 3 bases, leaving 5 bases not matched to a gene. The CDR3 consists of 14 residues. Per germline, CDR1 GTSNPN and CDR2 SVGIG (reference sequence).